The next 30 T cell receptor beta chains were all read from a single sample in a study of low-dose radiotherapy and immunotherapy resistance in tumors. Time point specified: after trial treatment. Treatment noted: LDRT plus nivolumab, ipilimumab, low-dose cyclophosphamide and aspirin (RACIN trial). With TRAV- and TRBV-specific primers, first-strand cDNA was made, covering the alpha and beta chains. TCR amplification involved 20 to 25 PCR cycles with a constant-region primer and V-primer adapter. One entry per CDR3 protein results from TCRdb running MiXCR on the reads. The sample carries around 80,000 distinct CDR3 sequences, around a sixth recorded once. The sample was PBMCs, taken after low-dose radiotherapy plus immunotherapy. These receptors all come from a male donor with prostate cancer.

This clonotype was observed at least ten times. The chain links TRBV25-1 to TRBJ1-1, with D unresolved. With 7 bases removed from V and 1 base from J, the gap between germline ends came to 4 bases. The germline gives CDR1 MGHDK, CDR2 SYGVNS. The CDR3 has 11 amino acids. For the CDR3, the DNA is TGTGCCAGCACAGGGAACACTGAAGCTTTCTTT. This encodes CASTGNTEAFF.

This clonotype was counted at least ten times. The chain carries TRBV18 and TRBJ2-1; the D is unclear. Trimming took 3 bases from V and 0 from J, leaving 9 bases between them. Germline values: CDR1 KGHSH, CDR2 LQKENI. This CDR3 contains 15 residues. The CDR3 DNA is TGTGCCAGCTCACCCCCACGAACCTCCTACAATGAGCAGTTCTTC. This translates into CASSPPRTSYNEQFF.

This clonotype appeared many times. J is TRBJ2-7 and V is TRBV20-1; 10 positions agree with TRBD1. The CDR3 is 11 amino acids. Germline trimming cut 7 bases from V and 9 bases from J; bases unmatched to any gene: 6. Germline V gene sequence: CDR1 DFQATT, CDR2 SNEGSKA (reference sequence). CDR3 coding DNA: TGCAGTGTCGCGACAGGGGGCGGGCAGTACTTC. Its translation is CSVATGGGQYF.

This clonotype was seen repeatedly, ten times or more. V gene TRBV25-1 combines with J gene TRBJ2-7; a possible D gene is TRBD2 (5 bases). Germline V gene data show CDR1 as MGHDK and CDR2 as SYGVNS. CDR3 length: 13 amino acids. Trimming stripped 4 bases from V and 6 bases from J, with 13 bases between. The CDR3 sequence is CASSATGISEQYF. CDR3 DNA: TGTGCCAGCAGTGCGACGGGGATCTCCGAGCAGTACTTC.

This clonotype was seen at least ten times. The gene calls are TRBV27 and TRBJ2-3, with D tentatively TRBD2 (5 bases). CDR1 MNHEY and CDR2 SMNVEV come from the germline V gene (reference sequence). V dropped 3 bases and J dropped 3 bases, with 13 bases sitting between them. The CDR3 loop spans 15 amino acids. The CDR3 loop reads CASSFYGEGTDTQYF. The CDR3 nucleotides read TGTGCCAGCAGTTTCTACGGCGAGGGAACAGATACGCAGTATTTT.

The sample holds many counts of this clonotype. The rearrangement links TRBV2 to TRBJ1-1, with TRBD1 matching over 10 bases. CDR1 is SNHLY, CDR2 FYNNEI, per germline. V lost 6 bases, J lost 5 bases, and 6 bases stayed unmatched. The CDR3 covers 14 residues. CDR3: CASRGQGRGTEAFF. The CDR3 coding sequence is TGTGCCAGCAGGGGACAGGGGCGAGGGACTGAAGCTTTCTTT.

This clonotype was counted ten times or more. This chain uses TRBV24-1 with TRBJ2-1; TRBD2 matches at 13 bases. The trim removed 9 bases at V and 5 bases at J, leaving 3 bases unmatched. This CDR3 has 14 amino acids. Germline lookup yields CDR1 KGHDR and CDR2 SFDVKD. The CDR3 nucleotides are TGTGCCACCGCCGGGACTAGCGGGAACAATGAGCAGTTCTTC. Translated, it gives CATAGTSGNNEQFF.

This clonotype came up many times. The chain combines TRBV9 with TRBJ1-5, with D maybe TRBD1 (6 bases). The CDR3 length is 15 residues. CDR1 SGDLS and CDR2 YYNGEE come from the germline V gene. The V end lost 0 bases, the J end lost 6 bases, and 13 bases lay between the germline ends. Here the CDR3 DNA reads TGTGCCAGCAGCGTAGGGCCAGGGGTGAGTCAGCCCCAGCATTTT. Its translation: CASSVGPGVSQPQHF.

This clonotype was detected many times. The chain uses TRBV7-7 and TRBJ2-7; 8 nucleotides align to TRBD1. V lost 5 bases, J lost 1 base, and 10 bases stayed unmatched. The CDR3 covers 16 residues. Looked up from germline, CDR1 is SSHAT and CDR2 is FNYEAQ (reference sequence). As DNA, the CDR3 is TGTGCCAGCAGCCAAAACCCGGACAGGGAATCCTACGAGCAGTACTTC. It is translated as CASSQNPDRESYEQYF. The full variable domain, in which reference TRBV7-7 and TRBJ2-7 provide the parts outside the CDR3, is GAGVSQSPRYKVTKRGQDVTLRCDPISSHATLYWYQQALGQGPEFLTYFNYEAQPDKSGLPSDRFSAERPEGSISTLTIQRTEQRDSAMYRCASSQNPDRESYEQYFGPGTRLTVT.

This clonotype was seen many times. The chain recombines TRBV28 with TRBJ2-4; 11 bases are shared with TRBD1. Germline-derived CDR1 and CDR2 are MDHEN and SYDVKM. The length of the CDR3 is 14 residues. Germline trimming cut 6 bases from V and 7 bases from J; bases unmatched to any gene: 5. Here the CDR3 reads CASRQGQGANIQYF. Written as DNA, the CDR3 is TGTGCCAGCAGGCAAGGACAGGGGGCGAACATTCAGTACTTC.

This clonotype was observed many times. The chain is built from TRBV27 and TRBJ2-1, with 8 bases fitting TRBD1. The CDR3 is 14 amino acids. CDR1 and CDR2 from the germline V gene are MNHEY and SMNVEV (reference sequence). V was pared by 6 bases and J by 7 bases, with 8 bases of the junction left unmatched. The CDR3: CASSLGQGRNEQFF. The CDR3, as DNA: TGTGCCAGCAGCCTTGGACAGGGTAGAAATGAGCAGTTCTTC.

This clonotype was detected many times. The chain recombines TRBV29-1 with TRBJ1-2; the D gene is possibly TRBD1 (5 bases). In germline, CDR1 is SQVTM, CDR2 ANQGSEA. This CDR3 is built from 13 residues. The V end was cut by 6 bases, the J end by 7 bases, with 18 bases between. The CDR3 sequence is CSVTDSLLSGYTF. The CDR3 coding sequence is TGCAGCGTGACAGACAGTCTCCTAAGTGGCTACACCTTC.

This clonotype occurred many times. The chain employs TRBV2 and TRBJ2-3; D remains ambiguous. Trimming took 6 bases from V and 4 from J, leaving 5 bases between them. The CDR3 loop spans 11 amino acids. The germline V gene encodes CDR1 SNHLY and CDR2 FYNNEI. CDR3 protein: CASSESDTQYF. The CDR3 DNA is TGTGCCAGCAGCGAGTCAGATACGCAGTATTTT. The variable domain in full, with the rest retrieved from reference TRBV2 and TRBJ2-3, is EPEVTQTPSHQVTQMGQEVILRCVPISNHLYFYWYRQILGQKVEFLVSFYNNEISEKSEIFDDQFSVERPDGSNFTLKIRSTKLEDSAMYFCASSESDTQYFGPGTRLTVL.

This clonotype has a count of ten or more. The CDR3 DNA is TGTGCCAGCAGTTACTCGAGGGTTACTGACGGGAGAGGGGAGCTGTTTTTT. Protein sequence: CASSYSRVTDGRGELFF. The chain is built from TRBV6-2 or TRBV6-3 and TRBJ2-2; weak D call: TRBD2 (6 bases). The CDR3 is 17 residues long. V was trimmed by 0 bases and J by 8 bases, leaving 19 bases between them. Germline V gene lookup returns CDR1 MNHEY and CDR2 SVGEGT.

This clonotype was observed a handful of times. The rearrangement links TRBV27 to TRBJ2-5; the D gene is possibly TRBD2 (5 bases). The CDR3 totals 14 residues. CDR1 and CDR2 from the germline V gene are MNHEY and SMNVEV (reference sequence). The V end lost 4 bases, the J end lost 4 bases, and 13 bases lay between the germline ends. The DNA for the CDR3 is TGTGCCAGCAGTTCAACTAGTAAGGGAGAGACCCAGTACTTC. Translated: CASSSTSKGETQYF.

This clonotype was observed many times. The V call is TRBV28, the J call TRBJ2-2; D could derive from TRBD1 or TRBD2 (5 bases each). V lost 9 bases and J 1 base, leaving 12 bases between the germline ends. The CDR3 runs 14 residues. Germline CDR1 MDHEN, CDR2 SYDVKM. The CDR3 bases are TGTGCCAGTTCCGGGACCCTGAACACCGGGGAGCTGTTTTTT. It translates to CASSGTLNTGELFF.

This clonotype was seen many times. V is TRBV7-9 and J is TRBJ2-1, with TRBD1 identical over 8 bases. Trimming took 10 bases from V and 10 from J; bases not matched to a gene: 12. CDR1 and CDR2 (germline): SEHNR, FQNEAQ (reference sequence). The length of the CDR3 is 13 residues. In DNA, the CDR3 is TGTGCCACCAGGGACAGGCTGGAGGGGGAGCAGTTCTTC. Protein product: CATRDRLEGEQFF.

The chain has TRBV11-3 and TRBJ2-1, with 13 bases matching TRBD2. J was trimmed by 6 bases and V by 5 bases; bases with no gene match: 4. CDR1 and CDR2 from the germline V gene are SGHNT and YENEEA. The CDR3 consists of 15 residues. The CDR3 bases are TGTGCCAGCAGCACTAGCGGGAGGGCCTTCAATGAGCAGTTCTTC. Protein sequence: CASSTSGRAFNEQFF.

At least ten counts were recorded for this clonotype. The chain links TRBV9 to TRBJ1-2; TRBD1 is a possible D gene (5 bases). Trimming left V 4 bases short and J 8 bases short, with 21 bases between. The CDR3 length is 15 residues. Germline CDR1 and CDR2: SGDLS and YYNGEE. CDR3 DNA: TGTGCCAGCAGCCCAGCGGGGCGGGGAGTAAGCGGCTACACCTTC. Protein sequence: CASSPAGRGVSGYTF.

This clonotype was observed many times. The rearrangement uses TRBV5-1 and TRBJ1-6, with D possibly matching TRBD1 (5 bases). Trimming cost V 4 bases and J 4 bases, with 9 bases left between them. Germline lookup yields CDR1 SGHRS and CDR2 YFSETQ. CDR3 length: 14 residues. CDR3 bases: TGCGCCAGCAGCCTAGGGGTATATAATTCACCCCTCCACTTT. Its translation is CASSLGVYNSPLHF. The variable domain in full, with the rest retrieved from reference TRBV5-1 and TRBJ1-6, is KAGVTQTPRYLIKTRGQQVTLSCSPISGHRSVSWYQQTPGQGLQFLFEYFSETQRNKGNFPGRFSGRQFSNSRSEMNVSTLELGDSALYLCASSLGVYNSPLHFGNGTRLTVT.

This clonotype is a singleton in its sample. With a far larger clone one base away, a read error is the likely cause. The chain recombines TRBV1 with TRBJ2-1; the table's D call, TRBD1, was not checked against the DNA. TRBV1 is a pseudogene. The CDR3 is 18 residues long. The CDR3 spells CASSQAGLMGGLDYEQFF. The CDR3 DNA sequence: TGCGCCAGCAGCCAAGCGGGGCTCATGGGGGGGCTCGACTATGAGCAGTTCTTC.

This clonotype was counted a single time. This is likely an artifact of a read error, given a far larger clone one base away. The CDR3 DNA is TGTGCCAGCAGTTACTCGGGGCATGGTGAAGCTTTCTTT. Translating it yields CASSYSGHGEAFF. The chain links TRBV6-8 to TRBJ1-1; the D gene is possibly TRBD1 (5 bases). Looked up from germline, CDR1 is MNHGY and CDR2 is SAAAGT. The CDR3 has 13 amino acids. Deletions cut 0 bases from V and 7 bases from J, with 9 bases between.

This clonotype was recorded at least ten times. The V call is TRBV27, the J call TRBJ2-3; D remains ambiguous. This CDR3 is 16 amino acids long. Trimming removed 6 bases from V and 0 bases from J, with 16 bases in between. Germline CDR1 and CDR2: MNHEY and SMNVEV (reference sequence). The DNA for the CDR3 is TGTGCCAGCAGCCGTTATGCCCCGACTAGCACAGATACGCAGTATTTT. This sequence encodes CASSRYAPTSTDTQYF.

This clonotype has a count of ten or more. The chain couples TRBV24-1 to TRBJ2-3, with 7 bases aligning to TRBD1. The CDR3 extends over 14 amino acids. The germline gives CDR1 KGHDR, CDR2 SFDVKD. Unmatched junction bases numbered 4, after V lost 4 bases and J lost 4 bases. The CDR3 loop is CATSDRGQSDTQYF. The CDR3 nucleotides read TGTGCCACCAGTGACCGGGGACAGTCAGATACGCAGTATTTT.

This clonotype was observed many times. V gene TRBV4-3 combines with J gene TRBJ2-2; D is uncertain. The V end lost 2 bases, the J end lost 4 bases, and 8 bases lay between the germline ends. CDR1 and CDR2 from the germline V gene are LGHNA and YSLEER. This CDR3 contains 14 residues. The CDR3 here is CASSQHYPTGELFF. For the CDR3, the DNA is TGCGCCAGCAGCCAACACTATCCCACCGGGGAGCTGTTTTTT.

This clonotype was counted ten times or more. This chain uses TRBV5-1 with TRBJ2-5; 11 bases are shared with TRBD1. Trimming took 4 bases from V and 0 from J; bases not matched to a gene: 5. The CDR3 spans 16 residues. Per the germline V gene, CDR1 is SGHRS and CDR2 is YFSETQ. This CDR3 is CASSGGTGGYQETQYF. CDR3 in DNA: TGCGCCAGCAGCGGCGGGACAGGGGGGTACCAAGAGACCCAGTACTTC.

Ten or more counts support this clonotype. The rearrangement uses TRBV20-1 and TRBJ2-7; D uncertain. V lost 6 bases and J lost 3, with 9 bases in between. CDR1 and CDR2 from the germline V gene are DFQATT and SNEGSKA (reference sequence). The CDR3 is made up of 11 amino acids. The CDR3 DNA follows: TGCAGTGCAAAAGATAGCTACGAGCAGTACTTC. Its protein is CSAKDSYEQYF.

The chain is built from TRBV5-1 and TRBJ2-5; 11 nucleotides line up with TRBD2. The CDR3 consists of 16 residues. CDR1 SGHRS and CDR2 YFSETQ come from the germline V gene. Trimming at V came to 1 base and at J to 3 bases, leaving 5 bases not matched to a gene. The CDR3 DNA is TGCGCCAGCAGCTTGTCGACTAGCGGGACTGAAGAGACCCAGTACTTC. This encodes CASSLSTSGTEETQYF. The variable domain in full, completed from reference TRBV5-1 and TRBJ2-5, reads KAGVTQTPRYLIKTRGQQVTLSCSPISGHRSVSWYQQTPGQGLQFLFEYFSETQRNKGNFPGRFSGRQFSNSRSEMNVSTLELGDSALYLCASSLSTSGTEETQYFGPGTRLLVL.

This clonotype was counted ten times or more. The CDR3 nucleotides read TGCGCCAGCAGCTGGGGGACAGGGGGCGCAGATACGCAGTATTTT. Translated, it gives CASSWGTGGADTQYF. The chain links TRBV5-1 to TRBJ2-3, with 12 bases that match TRBD1. The CDR3 covers 15 residues. CDR1 is SGHRS and CDR2 is YFSETQ in the germline V gene. The V segment lost 3 bases and the J segment 4 bases; nucleotides outside the gene matches: 3.

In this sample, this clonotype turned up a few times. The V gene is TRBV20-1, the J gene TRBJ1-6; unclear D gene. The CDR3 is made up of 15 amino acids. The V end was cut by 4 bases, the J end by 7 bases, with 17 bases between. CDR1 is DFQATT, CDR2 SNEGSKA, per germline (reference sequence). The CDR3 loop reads CSATFQAGVNSPLHF. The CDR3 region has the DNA TGCAGTGCTACTTTTCAGGCTGGTGTAAATTCACCCCTCCACTTT.